Here is one T cell receptor (beta chain) with its context. The source of the sample is a study of blood T cell repertoires in COVID-19. With V trimmed by 6 bases and J by 4 bases, 9 bases remained unmatched. CDR1 and CDR2 from the germline V gene are MDHEN and SYDVKM. The CDR3 contains 15 residues. Sequenced by immunoSEQ multiplex PCR; TCRdb stores in-frame clones only, minus some. Of 59,000 or so clones in the sample, roughly 85% were seen once. Source material: peripheral blood. The receptor was isolated from a man between 60 and 75 years old with acute or convalescent COVID-19. V and J are TRBV28 and TRBJ1-5, with 7 nucleotides matching TRBD1. The CDR3, as DNA: TGTGCCAGCAGCCCAGCCGACAGGGTAAATCAGCCCCAGCATTTT. This encodes CASSPADRVNQPQHF.